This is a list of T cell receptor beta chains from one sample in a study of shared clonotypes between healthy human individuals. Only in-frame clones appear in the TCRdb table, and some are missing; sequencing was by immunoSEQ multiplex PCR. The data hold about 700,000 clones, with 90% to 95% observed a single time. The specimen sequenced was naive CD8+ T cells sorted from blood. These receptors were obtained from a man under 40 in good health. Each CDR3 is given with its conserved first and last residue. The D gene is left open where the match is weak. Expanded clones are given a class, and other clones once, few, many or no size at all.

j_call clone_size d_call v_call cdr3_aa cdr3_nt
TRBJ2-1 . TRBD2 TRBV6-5 CASRPTGGPYNEQFF TGTGCCAGCAGGCCCACGGGAGGACCCTACAATGAGCAGTTCTTC
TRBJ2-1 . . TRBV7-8 CASRPTVLGLDEQFF TGTGCCAGCAGACCGACAGTTTTGGGACTCGATGAGCAGTTCTTC
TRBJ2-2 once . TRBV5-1 CASSPAKLAVLNTGELFF TGCGCCAGCAGCCCGGCGAAGTTAGCGGTACTAAACACCGGGGAGCTGTTTTTT
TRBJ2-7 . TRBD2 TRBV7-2 CASSLFLREGYEQYF TGTGCCAGCAGCCTTTTTCTACGGGAGGGCTACGAGCAGTACTTC
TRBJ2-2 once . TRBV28 CASRTRINTGELFF TGTGCCAGCCGAACTAGGATCAACACCGGGGAGCTGTTTTTT
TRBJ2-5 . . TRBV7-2 CASSPSVGETQYF TGTGCCAGCAGCCCGTCGGTGGGAGAGACCCAGTACTTC
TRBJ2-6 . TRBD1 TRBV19 CASSPGGSGANVLTF TGTGCCAGTAGTCCAGGGGGCTCTGGGGCCAACGTCCTGACTTTC
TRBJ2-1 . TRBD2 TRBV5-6 CASSLGASGVYNEQFF TGTGCCAGCAGCTTGGGGGCTAGCGGGGTGTACAATGAGCAGTTCTTC
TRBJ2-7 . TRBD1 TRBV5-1 CASSLGQGSYEQYF TGCGCCAGCAGCTTGGGACAGGGTTCATACGAGCAGTACTTC
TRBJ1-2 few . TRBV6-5 CASSYSDPRYGYTF TGTGCCAGCAGTTACTCGGATCCCCGTTATGGCTACACCTTC
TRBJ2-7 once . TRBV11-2 CASSLDPSGYEQYF TGTGCCAGCAGCTTAGATCCGTCGGGATACGAGCAGTACTTC
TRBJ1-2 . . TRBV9 CASNSGTNYGYTF TGTGCCAGCAACTCCGGGACAAATTATGGCTACACCTTC
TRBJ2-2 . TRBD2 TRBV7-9 CASSYREEGSPGELFF TGTGCCAGCAGCTACCGGGAGGAAGGTTCCCCCGGGGAGCTGTTTTTT
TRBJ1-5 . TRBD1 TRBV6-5 CASSQDRGHGQPQHF TGTGCCAGCAGCCAAGACAGGGGGCATGGTCAGCCCCAGCATTTT
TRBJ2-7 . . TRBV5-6 CASSSYYRAPSSYEQYF TGTGCCAGCAGCTCATACTACAGGGCGCCTAGCTCCTACGAGCAGTACTTC
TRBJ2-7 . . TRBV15 CATAGGGPSYEQYF TGTGCCACTGCTGGAGGGGGCCCATCCTACGAGCAGTACTTC
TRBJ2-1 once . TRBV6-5 CASREQGNNEQFF TGTGCCAGCAGAGAACAGGGAAACAATGAGCAGTTCTTC
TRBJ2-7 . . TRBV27 CASSLVPRSYEQYF TGTGCCAGCAGTTTAGTACCCAGGTCCTACGAGCAGTACTTC
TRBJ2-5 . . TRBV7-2 CASSLATLRLLQETQYF TGTGCCAGCAGCTTAGCAACGTTGAGGCTGCTCCAAGAGACCCAGTACTTC
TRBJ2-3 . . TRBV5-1 CASSLGGRPGTDTQYF TGCGCCAGCAGCTTGGGAGGGCGCCCGGGCACAGATACGCAGTATTTT
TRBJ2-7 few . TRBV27 CATRGQTYEQYF TGTGCCACCCGCGGGCAGACCTACGAGCAGTACTTC
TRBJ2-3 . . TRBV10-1 CASSDPNRADTQYF TGCGCCAGCAGTGACCCAAATCGGGCGGATACGCAGTATTTT
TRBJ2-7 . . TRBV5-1 CASSLVPGTPYEQYF TGCGCCAGCAGCTTGGTCCCCGGGACGCCCTACGAGCAGTACTTC
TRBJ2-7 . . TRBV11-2 CASSLGGLYEQYF TGTGCCAGCAGCTTAGGGGGCCTATACGAGCAGTACTTC
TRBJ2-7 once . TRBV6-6 CASSYPEFREQYF TGTGCCAGCAGTTATCCCGAGTTTAGGGAGCAGTACTTC
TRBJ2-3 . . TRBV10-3 CAITRGGGAEDTQYF TGTGCCATCACCCGAGGGGGAGGGGCGGAGGATACGCAGTATTTT
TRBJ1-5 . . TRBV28 CASRSTGNQPQHF TGTGCCAGCAGGTCAACAGGGAATCAGCCCCAGCATTTT
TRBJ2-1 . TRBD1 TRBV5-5 CASSPTRTGGLNEQFF TGTGCCAGCAGCCCCACACGGACAGGGGGCCTTAATGAGCAGTTCTTC
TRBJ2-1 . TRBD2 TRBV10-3 CAISEATSGRADEQFF TGTGCCATCAGTGAGGCGACTAGCGGGAGGGCCGATGAGCAGTTCTTC
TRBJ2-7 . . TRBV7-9 CASSLGGTYEQYF TGTGCCAGCAGCTTAGGGGGGACCTACGAGCAGTACTTC
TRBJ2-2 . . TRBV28 CASSFPRDVWDTGELFF TGTGCCAGCAGTTTCCCCCGGGACGTGTGGGACACCGGGGAGCTGTTTTTT
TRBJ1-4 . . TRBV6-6 CATLIYLGLNNEKLFF TGTGCCACCTTAATTTATCTGGGACTTAATAATGAAAAACTGTTTTTT
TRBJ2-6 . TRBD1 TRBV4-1 CASSQGTEINSGANVLTF TGCGCCAGCAGCCAGGGGACAGAAATCAACTCTGGGGCCAACGTCCTGACTTTC
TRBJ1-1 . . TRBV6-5 CASSYPGEGDTEAFF TGTGCCAGCAGTTACCCCGGTGAGGGCGACACTGAAGCTTTCTTT
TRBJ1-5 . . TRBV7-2 CASSLGLINQPQHF TGTGCCAGCAGCTTAGGGCTGATAAATCAGCCCCAGCATTTT
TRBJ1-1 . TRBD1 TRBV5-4 CASSNLPGTGEAEAFF TGTGCCAGCAGCAACCTTCCCGGGACAGGGGAAGCTGAAGCTTTCTTT
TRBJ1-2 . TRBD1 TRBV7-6 CASSTGQGGPYGYTF TGTGCCAGCAGCACGGGACAGGGGGGGCCCTATGGCTACACCTTC
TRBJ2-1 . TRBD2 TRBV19 CASSRWREAGNEQFF TGTGCCAGTAGTAGGTGGCGGGAGGCCGGAAATGAGCAGTTCTTC
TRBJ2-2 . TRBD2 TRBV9 CASSVGGGTGELFF TGTGCCAGCAGCGTAGGCGGGGGCACCGGGGAGCTGTTTTTT
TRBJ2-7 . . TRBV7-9 CASSLTISYEQYF TGTGCCAGCAGCTTAACTATCTCCTACGAGCAGTACTTC
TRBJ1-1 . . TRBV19 CATSPGYTEAFF TGTGCCACTTCGCCAGGGTACACTGAAGCTTTCTTT
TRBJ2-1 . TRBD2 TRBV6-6 CASSPGGRGYEQFF TGTGCCAGCAGTCCTGGTGGGAGGGGATATGAGCAGTTCTTC
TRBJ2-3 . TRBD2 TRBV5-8 CASSYGLAMTDTQYF TGTGCCAGCAGCTACGGACTAGCGATGACAGATACGCAGTATTTT
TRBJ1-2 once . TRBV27 CASKAGYANYGYTF TGTGCCAGCAAGGCAGGGTATGCTAACTATGGCTACACCTTC
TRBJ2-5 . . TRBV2 CASRQTAGETQYF TGTGCCAGCAGACAAACTGCTGGCGAGACCCAGTACTTC
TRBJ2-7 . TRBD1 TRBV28 CASRRPGGYSYEQYF TGTGCCAGCAGACGCCCAGGGGGATATTCCTACGAGCAGTACTTC
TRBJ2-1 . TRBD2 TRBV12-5 CASGLYSSGRAGEQFF TGTGCTAGTGGTTTGTACTCTAGCGGGAGGGCGGGTGAGCAGTTCTTC